The 29 T cell receptor beta chains below all came from one sample that was sequenced in a study of somatic mutations in cytotoxic T cells in rheumatoid arthritis. TCRdb's copy holds only in-frame clones and misses some; the assay was immunoSEQ multiplex PCR. The data hold about 7,000 clones, with about 75% observed a single time. The sequenced sample consisted of CD8+ T cells sorted from blood. These receptors were taken from an adult with rheumatoid arthritis.

The V and J genes are TRBV7-8 and TRBJ1-1; 9 positions match TRBD1. Losses at the gene ends were 6 bases for V and 3 bases for J; bases not matched to a gene: 23. This CDR3 is built from 20 residues. Germline CDR1 is SGHVS and CDR2 is FQNEAQ. This CDR3 is CASSSRWGQGAWGRDTEAFF. The CDR3 bases are TGTGCCAGCAGTTCAAGATGGGGACAGGGAGCCTGGGGTCGGGACACTGAAGCTTTCTTT.

CDR3 sequence reads: CASQTGTGELFF. As DNA, the CDR3 is TGTGCCTCCCAAACGGGCACCGGGGAGCTGTTTTTT. V gene TRBV7-9 combines with J gene TRBJ2-2, with D unclear. CDR1 is SEHNR, CDR2 FQNEAQ, per germline (reference sequence). Deletions cut 11 bases from V and 4 bases from J, with 11 bases between. The CDR3 loop spans 12 amino acids.

The genes are TRBV7-6 and TRBJ2-2; 7 bases line up with TRBD2. The V gene's germline CDR1 is SGHVS and CDR2 FNYEAQ. V lost 2 bases to trimming and J lost 3 bases; unmatched junction nucleotides: 6. The CDR3 contains 16 residues. CDR3 loop: CASSLLTGGDTGELFF. The CDR3 DNA is TGTGCCAGCAGCTTACTAACGGGGGGAGACACCGGGGAGCTGTTTTTT.

The V call is TRBV5-1, the J call TRBJ1-1; 7 bases fit TRBD1. V shed 7 bases and J 6 bases; nucleotides not matched to a gene: 3. Germline lookup yields CDR1 SGHRS and CDR2 YFSETQ. This CDR3 is built from 11 residues. This chain's CDR3 is CASRGTAEAFF. The CDR3, as DNA: TGCGCCAGCCGGGGGACAGCTGAAGCTTTCTTT. Drawing the rest from reference TRBV5-1 and TRBJ1-1, the complete variable domain is KAGVTQTPRYLIKTRGQQVTLSCSPISGHRSVSWYQQTPGQGLQFLFEYFSETQRNKGNFPGRFSGRQFSNSRSEMNVSTLELGDSALYLCASRGTAEAFFGQGTRLTVV.

This clone was recorded only once. The chain is built from TRBV6-4 and TRBJ2-3; 7 bases match TRBD2. The J segment lost 1 base and the V segment lost 0 bases, leaving 7 bases of the junction unmatched. This CDR3 has 17 amino acids. The germline CDR1 and CDR2 sequences are MRHNA and SNTAGT. CDR3 loop: CASSDSPTSVGTDTQYF. The CDR3 DNA reads TGTGCCAGCAGTGACTCACCTACTAGCGTCGGCACAGATACGCAGTATTTT.

CDR3: CASSSNRPGGRPYEQYF. CDR3 sequence (DNA): TGTGCCAGCAGTTCCAACCGGCCGGGGGGAAGACCCTACGAGCAGTACTTC. The chain joins TRBV5-5 to TRBJ2-7, with 7 positions matching TRBD2. Germline CDR1 SGHKS, CDR2 YYEKEE (reference sequence). The J segment lost 2 bases and the V segment lost 5 bases, leaving 16 bases of the junction unmatched. This CDR3 spans 17 amino acids.

The chain links TRBV7-8 to TRBJ2-3; 11 nucleotides agree with TRBD2. The CDR3 length is 18 residues. Germline assignment: CDR1 SGHVS and CDR2 FQNEAQ. After removal of 0 bases from V and 4 bases from J, the junction contained 9 bases not matched to a gene. CDR3: CASSLARVAGGPADTQYF. The CDR3 nucleotides read TGTGCCAGCAGCTTAGCTCGGGTAGCGGGGGGGCCAGCAGATACGCAGTATTTT.

The gene calls are TRBV6-1 and TRBJ2-3; 10 bases fit TRBD2. V trimming: 2 bases; J trimming: 3 bases; junction bases outside the gene matches: 5. This CDR3 contains 16 residues. Germline loops: CDR1 MNHNS, CDR2 SASEGT. The CDR3 region has the DNA TGTGCCAGCAGTGAATCCAGCGGGGGGGGGACAGATACGCAGTATTTT. It yields the protein CASSESSGGGTDTQYF.

The rearrangement joins TRBV2 to TRBJ2-7; 7 bases agree with TRBD1. CDR1 SNHLY and CDR2 FYNNEI come from the germline V gene. V was clipped by 4 bases and J by 5 bases; unmatched bases: 2. The CDR3 extends over 12 amino acids. In DNA form, the CDR3 reads TGTGCCAGCAGTGGAGACAGGGACGAGCAGTACTTC. The encoded protein is CASSGDRDEQYF.

V usage is TRBV30 and J usage is TRBJ1-3, with D unresolved. This CDR3 is built from 12 residues. From germline, CDR1 is GTSNPN and CDR2 SVGIG (reference sequence). V gave up 4 bases and J gave up 4 bases, with 8 bases separating them. The CDR3 region has the DNA TGTGCCTGGATGACCGGCGGAAACACCATATATTTT. Amino acids: CAWMTGGNTIYF.

The chain uses TRBV15 and TRBJ1-1; tentatively, D is TRBD1 (6 bases). Germline CDR1 LNHNV, CDR2 YYDKDF (reference sequence). CDR3 length equals 15 residues. Trimming removed 4 bases from V and 1 base from J, with 13 bases in between. As DNA, the CDR3 is TGTGCCACCAGCAAGGGGGGGGCCCCGAACACTGAAGCTTTCTTT. Residues: CATSKGGAPNTEAFF. The complete variable domain, with remaining parts taken from reference TRBV15 and TRBJ1-1, reads DAMVIQNPRYQVTQFGKPVTLSCSQTLNHNVMYWYQQKSSQAPKLLFHYYDKDFNNEADTPDNFQSRRPNTSFCFLDIRSPGLGDTAMYLCATSKGGAPNTEAFFGQGTRLTVV.

The chain uses TRBV4-3 and TRBJ2-2, with D possibly being TRBD1 or TRBD2 (5 bases each). Germline V gene sequence: CDR1 LGHNA, CDR2 YSLEER. CDR3 length: 13 amino acids. V was shortened by 1 base and J by 6 bases, with 6 bases between the two germline ends. The CDR3 DNA reads TGCGCCAGCAGCCAAGGGGACCCCGGGGAGCTGTTTTTT. It is translated as CASSQGDPGELFF.

The chain couples TRBV5-1 to TRBJ2-3; D uncertain. Trimming cost V 0 bases and J 0 bases, with 11 bases left between them. CDR1 is SGHRS and CDR2 is YFSETQ in the germline V gene. CDR3 length: 16 residues. Written as DNA, the CDR3 is TGCGCCAGCAGCTTGGACCCCAGCCGTAGCACAGATACGCAGTATTTT. Translated: CASSLDPSRSTDTQYF. The whole variable domain, filled in from reference TRBV5-1 and TRBJ2-3, reads KAGVTQTPRYLIKTRGQQVTLSCSPISGHRSVSWYQQTPGQGLQFLFEYFSETQRNKGNFPGRFSGRQFSNSRSEMNVSTLELGDSALYLCASSLDPSRSTDTQYFGPGTRLTVL.

The chain has TRBV6-4 and TRBJ2-3; 11 positions agree with TRBD2. V gave up 5 bases and J gave up 4 bases; unmatched junction bases: 5. The germline V gene has CDR1 MRHNA and CDR2 SNTAGT. The CDR3 consists of 15 residues. CDR3 region: CASSRSGGASDTQYF. The DNA of the CDR3 is TGTGCCAGCAGTCGTAGCGGGGGGGCCTCAGATACGCAGTATTTT.

The V and J genes are TRBV4-1 and TRBJ1-6, with no clear D. CDR1 and CDR2 from the germline V gene are MGHRA and YSYEKL. This CDR3 is 13 amino acids long. The V end was cut by 2 bases, the J end by 10 bases, with 9 bases between. For the CDR3, the DNA is TGCGCCAGCAGCCAATACGCTGACTCACCCCTCCACTTT. It codes for CASSQYADSPLHF.

The chain joins TRBV6-5 to TRBJ2-7; D is unresolved. Germline V gene lookup returns CDR1 MNHEY and CDR2 SVGAGI. Trimming left V 9 bases short and J 6 bases short, with 9 bases between. The CDR3 sequence is 10 residues long. CDR3 loop: CARCRCEQYF. The CDR3 nucleotides are TGTGCCAGGTGTCGTTGCGAGCAGTACTTC.

CDR3 coding DNA: TGTGCCAGCAGCTTACCGAGGGAGGGGCATGGCTACACCTTC. It encodes CASSLPREGHGYTF. The chain is built from TRBV13 and TRBJ1-2; maybe TRBD1 (5 bases). The germline gives CDR1 PRHDT, CDR2 FYEKMQ (reference sequence). This CDR3 contains 14 residues. V lost 2 bases, J lost 6 bases, and 13 bases lay in between.

The chain links TRBV4-3 to TRBJ2-7, with 11 nucleotides matching TRBD2. Germline values: CDR1 LGHNA, CDR2 YSLEER. This CDR3 has 16 residues. V gave up 0 bases and J gave up 5 bases; unmatched junction bases: 6. The CDR3 sequence is CASSQDLGSGGDEQYF. The CDR3 nucleotides are TGCGCCAGCAGCCAAGATCTCGGTAGCGGGGGGGACGAGCAGTACTTC.

The chain has TRBV4-1 and TRBJ1-5; no clear D. The length of the CDR3 is 15 residues. CDR1 and CDR2 (germline): MGHRA, YSYEKL. Trimming removed 3 bases from V and 3 bases from J, with 12 bases in between. CDR3 amino acids: CASSHAGNFNQPQHF. CDR3 in DNA: TGCGCCAGCAGCCATGCGGGCAATTTCAATCAGCCCCAGCATTTT.

V is TRBV6-5 and J is TRBJ2-7; no firm D call. This CDR3 has 14 amino acids. CDR1 MNHEY and CDR2 SVGAGI come from the germline V gene. V lost 0 bases to trimming and J lost 4 bases, with 10 bases between them. CDR3 sequence: CASSYSAQLYEQYF. CDR3 DNA: TGTGCCAGCAGTTACTCGGCACAGCTTTACGAGCAGTACTTC.

The chain uses TRBV6-1 and TRBJ2-6; D is ambiguous. The germline CDR1 and CDR2 sequences are MNHNS and SASEGT. Deletions cut 8 bases from V and 0 bases from J, with 5 bases between. The CDR3 is 13 amino acids. The CDR3 coding sequence is TGTGCCAGCGCGGACTCTGGGGCCAACGTCCTGACTTTC. It codes for CASADSGANVLTF.

The chain uses TRBV30 and TRBJ2-2; 9 bases line up with TRBD2. Per the germline V gene, CDR1 is GTSNPN and CDR2 is SVGIG (reference sequence). This CDR3 is built from 14 residues. Losses at the gene ends were 3 bases for V and 8 bases for J; bases not matched to a gene: 7. CDR3 nucleotide sequence: TGTGCCTGGAGAGGACTAGCGTGGGCTGGGGAGCTGTTTTTT. The encoded protein is CAWRGLAWAGELFF.

The chain is built from TRBV6-5 and TRBJ2-2; the match to TRBD1 covers 7 bases. J gave up 4 bases and V 6 bases, and 5 bases lay outside the gene matches. Germline V lookup: CDR1 MNHEY, CDR2 SVGAGI. The CDR3 contains 14 residues. CDR3 sequence reads: CASSPTGSTGELFF. CDR3 in DNA: TGTGCCAGCAGCCCGACAGGGTCCACCGGGGAGCTGTTTTTT.

There are a few counts of this clone. In nucleotides, the CDR3 is TGCGCCAGCAGCTTGGACAGGCCAGGTGAAAAACTGTTTTTT. Encoded protein: CASSLDRPGEKLFF. This chain links TRBV5-1 with TRBJ1-4, with D possibly TRBD1 on 5 matching bases. The CDR3 has 14 amino acids. From germline, CDR1 is SGHRS and CDR2 YFSETQ. Deletions cut 0 bases from V and 7 bases from J, with 10 bases between.

The chain combines TRBV7-8 with TRBJ1-4; TRBD1 aligns across 9 bases. The CDR3 is 15 residues long. The V gene end was trimmed by 6 bases and the J gene end by 4 bases; junction bases not matched to a gene: 6. Per germline, CDR1 SGHVS and CDR2 FQNEAQ. The CDR3 coding sequence is TGTGCCAGCAGTCCCCCGGGACAGGGTAATGAAAAACTGTTTTTT. This encodes CASSPPGQGNEKLFF.

This chain connects TRBV9 to TRBJ1-3; maybe TRBD1 (6 bases). This CDR3 is built from 14 residues. The V gene's germline CDR1 is SGDLS and CDR2 YYNGEE. V lost 6 bases to trimming and J lost 4 bases, with 14 bases between them. Here the CDR3 DNA reads TGTGCCAGCACCGAACAGGGTTCCGGAAACACCATATATTTT. Protein product: CASTEQGSGNTIYF.

This chain uses TRBV20-1 with TRBJ1-1; D uncertain. Trimming left V 4 bases short and J 7 bases short, with 10 bases between. Germline V gene lookup returns CDR1 DFQATT and CDR2 SNEGSKA (reference sequence). This CDR3 spans 11 amino acids. DNA for the CDR3: TGCAGTGCTAAGGACGCCGGTGAAGCTTTCTTT. Protein sequence: CSAKDAGEAFF.

This chain links TRBV11-2 with TRBJ2-2; the D gene is possibly TRBD2 (7 bases). The CDR3 sequence is 15 residues long. CDR1 and CDR2 from the germline V gene are SGHAT and FQNNGV. The V end lost 5 bases, the J end lost 4 bases, and 14 bases lay between the germline ends. Written as DNA, the CDR3 is TGTGCCAGCAGCGCCCGTGGGGGGGCCACCGGGGAGCTGTTTTTT. Protein product: CASSARGGATGELFF.

This clone was counted a single time. The CDR3 nucleotides are TGTGCCAGCAGCGTAGGGTCTCGGGCGGGGGGGTTAGATGAGCAGTTCTTC. It yields the protein CASSVGSRAGGLDEQFF. The chain couples TRBV9 to TRBJ2-1; 9 bases line up with TRBD2. After removal of 0 bases from V and 8 bases from J, the junction contained 12 bases not matched to a gene. CDR1 and CDR2 from the germline V gene are SGDLS and YYNGEE. The CDR3 covers 17 residues.